This T cell receptor beta chain was profiled in a study of blood T cell repertoires in COVID-19. Study at large: The United States, Italy and Spain supplied acute and convalescent COVID-19 samples. T cells, B-cell-depleted T cells, or PBMCs provided the cDNA or gDNA that served as material.

Germline CDR1 reads MNHNS; CDR2 reads SASEGT. The ends were cut back, 1 base at V and 5 bases at J, with 12 bases in the middle. The CDR3 is 15 amino acids. Grouping used clinical history reported by participants in a survey and questionnaire. Measured with immunoSEQ multiplex PCR; TCRdb has only the in-frame clones, and not every one. Of hundreds of thousands of clones listed, about 91% were seen once; the top ten hold 1.2%. This clone has only a few counts. This receptor was taken from a woman in her thirties or forties with acute COVID-19. The rearrangement uses TRBV6-1 and TRBJ1-5; D is possibly TRBD1 (5 bases). Specimen: PBMCs or T cells enriched from blood (not recorded which). CDR3 sequence: CASSEETAWHQPQHF. For the CDR3, the DNA is TGTGCCAGCAGTGAAGAGACAGCGTGGCATCAGCCCCAGCATTTT.